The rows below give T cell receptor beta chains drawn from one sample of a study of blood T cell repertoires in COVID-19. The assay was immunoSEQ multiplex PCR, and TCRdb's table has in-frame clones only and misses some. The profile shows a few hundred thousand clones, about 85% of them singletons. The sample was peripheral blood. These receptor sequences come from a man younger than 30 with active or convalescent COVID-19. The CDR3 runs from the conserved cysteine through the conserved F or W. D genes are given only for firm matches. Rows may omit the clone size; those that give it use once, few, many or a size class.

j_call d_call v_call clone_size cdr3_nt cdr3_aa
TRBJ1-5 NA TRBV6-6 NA TGTGCCAGCAGCCCCATAGAGGATCAGCCCCAGCATTTT CASSPIEDQPQHF
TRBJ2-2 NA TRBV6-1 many TGTGCCAGCAGTGAAGGGACAGACACCGGGGAGCTGTTTTTT CASSEGTDTGELFF
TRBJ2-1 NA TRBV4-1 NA TGCGCCAGCAGCCACGTTAGGGGTGAGCAGTTCTTC CASSHVRGEQFF
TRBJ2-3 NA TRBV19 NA TGTGCCAGTAGTTTGGGGGGAAGCACAGATACGCAGTATTTT CASSLGGSTDTQYF
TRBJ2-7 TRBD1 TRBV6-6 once TGTGCCAGCAGTTGGTCGGGACAGGGATCCCACGAGCAGTACTTC CASSWSGQGSHEQYF
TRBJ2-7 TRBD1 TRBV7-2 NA TGTGCCAGCAGTTGGGGGACAGGGGCCTACGAGCAGTACTTC CASSWGTGAYEQYF
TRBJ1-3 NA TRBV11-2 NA TGTGCCAGCAGCTCACTTCGGTCCGGAAACACCATATATTTT CASSSLRSGNTIYF
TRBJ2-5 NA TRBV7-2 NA TGTGCCAGCAGCTTAGGTCGGGACCAAGAGACCCAGTACTTC CASSLGRDQETQYF
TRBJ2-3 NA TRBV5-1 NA TGCGCCAGCAGCTCCGCGAGATTTGGCACAGATACGCAGTATTTT CASSSARFGTDTQYF
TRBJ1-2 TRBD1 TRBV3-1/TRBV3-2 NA TGTGCCAGCAGTCAGACAGGGGTCGGCTACACCTTC CASSQTGVGYTF
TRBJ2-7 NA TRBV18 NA TGTGCCAGCTCACCCCTAGGAAGGGGGTGGGACGAGCAGTACTTC CASSPLGRGWDEQYF
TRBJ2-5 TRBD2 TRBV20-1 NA TGCAGTGCTAGTGATAACACCGGGGGGGCCCAGTACTTC CSASDNTGGAQYF
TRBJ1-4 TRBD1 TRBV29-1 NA TGCAGCGTTTTTGTTCTAGGACAGGGCGAAAAACTGTTTTTT CSVFVLGQGEKLFF
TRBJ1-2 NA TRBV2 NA TGTGCCAGCAGTCCCTCCCTCGTTAACTATGGCTACACCTTC CASSPSLVNYGYTF
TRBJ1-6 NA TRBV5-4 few TGTGCCAGCAGCCCAGGGAATTCACCCCTCCACTTT CASSPGNSPLHF
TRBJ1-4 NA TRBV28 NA TGTGCCAGCAGTAGGGACACAACTAATGAAAAACTGTTTTTT CASSRDTTNEKLFF
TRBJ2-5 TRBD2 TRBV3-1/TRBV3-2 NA TGTGCCAGCAGCCAAGATCTGACTAGCGGGGGGTATAACCAAGAGACCCAGTACTTC CASSQDLTSGGYNQETQYF
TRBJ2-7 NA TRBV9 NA TGTGCCAGCAGCGGTAGAGGGTTGATGGGATCCTACGAGCAGTACTTC CASSGRGLMGSYEQYF
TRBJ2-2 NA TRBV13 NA TGTGCCAGCAGCTTCGCGGATACCGGGGAGCTGTTTTTT CASSFADTGELFF
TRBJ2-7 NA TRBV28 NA TGTGCCAGCACCAGGAACCACTACGAGCAGTACTTC CASTRNHYEQYF
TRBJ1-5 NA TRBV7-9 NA TGTGCCAGCAGCTTCTCTCAGAATCAGCCCCAGCATTTT CASSFSQNQPQHF
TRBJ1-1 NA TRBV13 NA TGTGCCAGCAGCTCATTTCACAGCATGAACACTGAAGCTTTCTTT CASSSFHSMNTEAFF
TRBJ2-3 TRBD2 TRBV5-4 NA TGTGCCAGCAGCTCCAAGACTAGCGGAAGCACAGATACGCAGTATTTT CASSSKTSGSTDTQYF
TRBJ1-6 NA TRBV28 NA TGTGCCAGCACCTCGGGACACTCCTATAATTCACCCCTCCACTTT CASTSGHSYNSPLHF
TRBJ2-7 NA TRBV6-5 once TGTGCCAGCAGGAACAGGGAAGGCCCGCCGAAGCAGTACTTC CASRNREGPPKQYF
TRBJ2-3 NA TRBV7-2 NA TGTGCCAGCAGCTCCGGGGTAGCAGTCGTCAAGTATTTT CASSSGVAVVKYF
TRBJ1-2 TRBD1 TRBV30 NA TGTGCCTGGAGTTTTGGGACAGGGGAGGGCTACACCTTC CAWSFGTGEGYTF
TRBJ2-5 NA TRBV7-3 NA TGTGCCAGCAGCTTTGGGAGTTTAGAGACCCAGTACTTC CASSFGSLETQYF
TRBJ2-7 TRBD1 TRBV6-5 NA TGTGCCAGCAGTCAGCCCACGGGACAGGGAAGGAGCTTC CASSQPTGQGRSF
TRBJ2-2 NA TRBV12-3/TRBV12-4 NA TGTGCCAGCAGTTTCGGGTGGACCGGGGAGCTGTTTTTT CASSFGWTGELFF
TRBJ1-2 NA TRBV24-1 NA TGTGCCACCAGTGTCCCTGGGGGGACTAACTATGGCTACACCTTC CATSVPGGTNYGYTF
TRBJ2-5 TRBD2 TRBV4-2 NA TGTGCCAGCAGCCAAGATGGGGTTGTCGGACTAGCGGGAGGGCCGGGGGAGACCCAGTACTTC CASSQDGVVGLAGGPGETQYF
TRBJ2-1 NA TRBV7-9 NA TGTGCCAGCAGCTTAGCGGCAAATGAGCAGTTCTTC CASSLAANEQFF
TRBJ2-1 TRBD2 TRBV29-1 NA TGCAGCGCCGGGACTAACTCCTACAATGAGCAGTTCTTC CSAGTNSYNEQFF
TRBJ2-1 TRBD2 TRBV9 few TGTGCCAGCAGCGTTACCGGGACTAGCGGGGGAAATGAGCAGTTCTTC CASSVTGTSGGNEQFF
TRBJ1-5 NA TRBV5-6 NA TGTGCCAGCAGCTTGCTCGGGGGGCCCAATCAGCCCCAGCATTTT CASSLLGGPNQPQHF
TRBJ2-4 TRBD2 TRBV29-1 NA TGCAGCGTTCCCAGCGGGGGTTCGGCCAAAAACATTCAGTACTTC CSVPSGGSAKNIQYF
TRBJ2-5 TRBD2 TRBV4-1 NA TGCGCCAGCAGCCAAGATCCGACTAGCGGGGCTCTTAGTCGGCGAGAGACCCAGTACTTC CASSQDPTSGALSRRETQYF
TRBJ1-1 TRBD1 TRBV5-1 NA TGCGCCAGCAGCTTGGCCGGACAGGATCACACTGAAGCTTTCTTT CASSLAGQDHTEAFF
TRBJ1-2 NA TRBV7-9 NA TGTGCCAGCAGCCCAGTTGCCTATGGCTACACCTTC CASSPVAYGYTF
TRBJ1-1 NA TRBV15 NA TGTGCCACCGCCCGGGGAACCACTGAAGCTTTCTTT CATARGTTEAFF
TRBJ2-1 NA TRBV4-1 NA TGCGCCAGCAGCCAAGTCCTCCCCGATGAGCAGTTCTTC CASSQVLPDEQFF
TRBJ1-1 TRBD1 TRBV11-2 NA TGTGCCAGCAGCCGACGGGACAGGGCCACTGAAGCTTTCTTT CASSRRDRATEAFF
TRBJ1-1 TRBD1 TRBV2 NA TGTGCCAGCAGGAGAACAGGGGGAGGGTCTGAAGCTTTCTTT CASRRTGGGSEAFF
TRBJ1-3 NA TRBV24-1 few TGTGCCACCAGTGGGATGGGACTATCTGGAAACACCATATATTTT CATSGMGLSGNTIYF
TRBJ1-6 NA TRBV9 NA TGTGCCAGCAGCGTAGGGCTGATTTCCAATTCACCCCTCCACTTT CASSVGLISNSPLHF
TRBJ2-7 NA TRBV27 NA TGTGCCAGCAGTTTCGGGGGTGTAGGATGGGTCTCCTACGAGCAGTACTTC CASSFGGVGWVSYEQYF
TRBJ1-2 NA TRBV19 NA TGTGCCAGTAGTATAGTCCCAGGTGGCTACACCTTC CASSIVPGGYTF
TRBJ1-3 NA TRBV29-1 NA TGCAGCGTGAGGAAGGGGTATGAGGGAAACACCATATATTTT CSVRKGYEGNTIYF
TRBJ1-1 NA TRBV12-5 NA TGTGCTAGTACTTTGGCCGGGGGGAACACTGAAGCTTTCTTT CASTLAGGNTEAFF
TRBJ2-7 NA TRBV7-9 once TGTGCCAGCAGTACTTTTGGCTCCTACGAGCAGTACTTC CASSTFGSYEQYF
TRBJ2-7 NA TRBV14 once TGTGCCAGCAGCCAAATTCAGGGCTTCGGAACCTACGAGCAGTACTTC CASSQIQGFGTYEQYF
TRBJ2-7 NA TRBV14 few TGTGCCAGCAGCCAAGGTCGGGATACGCAGCAGTACTTC CASSQGRDTQQYF
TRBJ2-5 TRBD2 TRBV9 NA TGTGCCAGCAGCGTACGGGAGGGCCGGGGGGAGACCCAGTACTTC CASSVREGRGETQYF
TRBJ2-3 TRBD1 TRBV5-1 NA TGCGCCAGCAGCAGGGCCGGGACAGTAGATACGCAGTATTTT CASSRAGTVDTQYF
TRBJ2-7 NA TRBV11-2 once TGTGCCAGCAGCCTCGCCGGTTACGAGCAGTACTTC CASSLAGYEQYF
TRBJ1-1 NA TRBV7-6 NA TGTGCCAGCAGCTTAGCGTTCGGACAGAACACTGAAGCTTTCTTT CASSLAFGQNTEAFF
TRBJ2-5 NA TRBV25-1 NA TGTGCCAGCAGTGTTCGCGGAGAGACCCAGTACTTC CASSVRGETQYF